The 29 T cell receptor beta chains below come from one sample, sequenced in a study of early T cells in non-severe SARS-CoV-2 infection. TCRdb ran MiXCR on the 5' RACE reads and lists one entry per CDR3 protein. The sample contains under 85,000 distinct CDR3 sequences, 13% of which appear only once. Sequencing input: whole blood. These receptors were taken from an adult who was a healthcare worker with PCR-confirmed SARS-CoV-2 infection or an uninfected control (not recorded which).

V gene TRBV6-2 or TRBV6-3 combines with J gene TRBJ2-7, with a possible D match to TRBD2 (5 bases). Germline values: CDR1 MNHEY, CDR2 SVGEGT. The CDR3 is 12 residues long. Trimming took off 0 bases at V and 6 bases at J, with 6 bases between the two ends. CDR3 sequence reads: CASSYSGVEQYF. The CDR3 DNA reads TGTGCCAGCAGTTACTCCGGGGTCGAGCAGTACTTC.

This chain joins TRBV5-1 and TRBJ1-2, with TRBD1 matching over 9 bases. Looked up from germline, CDR1 is SGHRS and CDR2 is YFSETQ. The CDR3 is 12 residues long. Trimming removed 5 bases from V and 6 bases from J; junction bases left unmatched: 2. In DNA, the CDR3 is TGCGCCAGCAGACAGGGGGCCGATGGCTACACCTTC. Its protein product is CASRQGADGYTF.

In its sample, this clonotype was seen a few times. The CDR3 here is CASSLRESYEQYF. In DNA form, the CDR3 reads TGTGCCAGCAGCTTAAGGGAATCCTACGAGCAGTACTTC. The rearrangement uses TRBV5-6 and TRBJ2-7, with D uncertain. Germline-derived CDR1 and CDR2 are SGHDT and YYEEEE. This CDR3 has 13 amino acids. V dropped 2 bases and J dropped 1 base, with 7 bases sitting between them.

Turning to this clonotype: This may stem from a read error, because a much larger clone lies one nucleotide away. This chain joins TRBV4-2 and TRBJ2-7, with D perhaps TRBD1 or TRBD2 (6 bases each). Germline loops: CDR1 LGHNA, CDR2 YNFKEQ. V lost 4 bases and J 7 bases, leaving 23 bases between the germline ends. This CDR3 has 16 residues. The DNA of the CDR3 is TGTGCCAGCAGCCCTGGCATTACGGGGGCCCTAGTGGAGCAGTACTTC. Protein: CASSPGITGALVEQYF.

The chain is built from TRBV11-1 and TRBJ1-2; D gene uncertain. Germline CDR1 and CDR2: SGHAT and FQDESV (reference sequence). The V gene lost 1 base and the J gene lost 4 bases, with 4 bases spanning the gap. The CDR3 runs 12 residues. For the CDR3, the DNA is TGTGCCAGCAGCTTAGATGGCTATGGCTACACCTTC. Amino acid sequence: CASSLDGYGYTF.

In this sample, this clonotype turned up many times. The genes are TRBV7-8 and TRBJ2-7, with 9 bases lining up with TRBD2. The CDR3 is 14 residues long. Germline V gene data show CDR1 as SGHVS and CDR2 as FQNEAQ. The J segment lost 5 bases and the V segment lost 5 bases, leaving 7 bases of the junction unmatched. The CDR3 sequence is CASSRIAGVDEQYF. For the CDR3, the DNA is TGTGCCAGCAGCAGAATAGCGGGAGTCGACGAGCAGTACTTC.

This chain uses TRBV20-1 with TRBJ2-1; 12 bases fit TRBD2. The germline CDR1 and CDR2 sequences are DFQATT and SNEGSKA (reference sequence). V trimming: 0 bases; J trimming: 4 bases; junction bases outside the gene matches: 10. The CDR3 is 18 residues long. CDR3 in DNA: TGCAGTGCTAGAGATTCGAGGCTAGCGGGAGGGCCTTACAATGAGCAGTTCTTC. Translation: CSARDSRLAGGPYNEQFF.

The chain recombines TRBV19 with TRBJ2-1; D gene unclear. The CDR3 consists of 15 residues. Germline-derived CDR1 and CDR2 are LNHDA and SQIVND (reference sequence). Trimming took 4 bases from V and 0 from J, leaving 10 bases between them. CDR3 DNA sequence: TGTGCCAGTAGTAGGTTGGTGAGCTCCTACAATGAGCAGTTCTTC. This codes for CASSRLVSSYNEQFF. The entire variable domain, with the rest obtained from reference TRBV19 and TRBJ2-1, is as follows: DGGITQSPKYLFRKEGQNVTLSCEQNLNHDAMYWYRQDPGQGLRLIYYSQIVNDFQKGDIAEGYSVSREKKESFPLTVTSAQKNPTAFYLCASSRLVSSYNEQFFGPGTRLTVL.

Ten or more counts support this clonotype. The rearrangement links TRBV30 to TRBJ2-1; D call uncertain. Germline V gene data show CDR1 as GTSNPN and CDR2 as SVGIG (reference sequence). The CDR3 length is 11 residues. The V end was cut by 0 bases, the J end by 8 bases, with 5 bases between. The CDR3: CAWSVLYEQFF. CDR3 DNA: TGTGCCTGGAGTGTGTTGTATGAGCAGTTCTTC.

This chain's CDR3 is CATSRPAGQGSENTEAFF. As DNA, the CDR3 is TGTGCCACCAGCAGACCGGCGGGACAGGGGTCGGAGAACACTGAAGCTTTCTTT. J is TRBJ1-1 and V is TRBV15; TRBD1 agrees at 10 bases. CDR1 LNHNV and CDR2 YYDKDF come from the germline V gene (reference sequence). The CDR3 covers 18 residues. The ends lost 2 bases at V and 1 base at J; junction bases unmatched: 10.

The table lists this clonotype with many counts. The chain combines TRBV29-1 with TRBJ2-1; D not resolved. V lost 7 bases and J 10 bases, leaving 14 bases between the germline ends. This CDR3 contains 11 residues. Per germline, CDR1 SQVTM and CDR2 ANQGSEA. CDR3 DNA: TGCAGCGGTGGTATGGTCAAGGAGCAGTTCTTC. This codes for CSGGMVKEQFF.

This rearrangement joins TRBV6-6 to TRBJ2-5; 9 nucleotides agree with TRBD2. V lost 6 bases and J lost 11; bases outside the gene matches: 4. Germline lookup yields CDR1 MNHNY and CDR2 SVGAGI (reference sequence). The CDR3 has 11 residues. The CDR3 loop reads CASSGLAPQYF. In DNA, the CDR3 is TGTGCCAGCAGCGGACTAGCGCCGCAGTACTTC.

The chain joins TRBV12-3 or TRBV12-4 to TRBJ2-2, with D tentatively TRBD1 or TRBD2 (5 bases each). Trimming removed 3 bases from V and 5 bases from J, with 13 bases in between. The CDR3 contains 15 residues. The CDR3 here is CASSFRQGVTGELFF. As DNA, the CDR3 is TGTGCCAGCAGTTTCAGGCAGGGAGTGACCGGGGAGCTGTTTTTT.

This clonotype was seen ten or more times. The chain joins TRBV5-1 to TRBJ1-1; tentative D call: TRBD1 (5 bases). Trimming removed 3 bases from V and 0 bases from J, with 21 bases in between. This CDR3 spans 18 amino acids. CDR1 and CDR2 from the germline V gene are SGHRS and YFSETQ. This chain's CDR3 is CASSSGRATGGMNTEAFF. In nucleotides, the CDR3 is TGCGCCAGCAGCTCCGGGAGGGCAACCGGGGGAATGAACACTGAAGCTTTCTTT.

In its sample, this clonotype was seen a few times. The rearrangement joins TRBV7-9 to TRBJ2-7, with D possibly called TRBD1 or TRBD2 (5 bases each). Germline loops: CDR1 SEHNR, CDR2 FQNEAQ (reference sequence). CDR3 length equals 14 residues. The V end was cut by 5 bases, the J end by 4 bases, with 15 bases between. The CDR3 nucleotides are TGTGCCAGCAGCCTAGAGGGGCCTCTATACGAGCAGTACTTC. The encoded protein is CASSLEGPLYEQYF.

The chain employs TRBV5-4 and TRBJ1-4; weak D call: TRBD1 (6 bases). V was pared by 4 bases and J by 7 bases, with 14 bases between. Germline CDR1 is SGHNT and CDR2 is YYREEE (reference sequence). CDR3 size: 14 residues. CDR3 sequence (DNA): TGTGCCAGCAGCCCGGGGGGGCGCGGTGAAAAACTGTTTTTT. As protein: CASSPGGRGEKLFF.

This clonotype was counted many times. The chain recombines TRBV24-1 with TRBJ1-6; tentative D call: TRBD1 (5 bases). V shed 0 bases and J shed 8 bases, with 10 bases lying between them. CDR3 length equals 15 residues. The V gene's germline CDR1 is KGHDR and CDR2 SFDVKD. Here the CDR3 reads CATSDLSPGYSPLHF. The CDR3 DNA is TGTGCCACCAGTGATTTGTCGCCAGGGTATTCACCCCTCCACTTT.

The chain uses TRBV12-5 and TRBJ2-1, with 8 bases that match TRBD2. The CDR3 sequence is 19 residues long. V dropped 10 bases and J dropped 0; count of bases not matched to a gene: 20. CDR1 and CDR2 from the germline V gene are LGHNT and FRNRAP. The chain's CDR3 is CATRRGDAIIPDSYNEQFF. The CDR3 DNA follows: TGTGCTACCCGGCGGGGGGACGCCATAATACCCGACTCCTACAATGAGCAGTTCTTC.

Many counts were recorded for this clonotype. The chain is built from TRBV7-6 and TRBJ2-1; D unclear. Germline V gene data show CDR1 as SGHVS and CDR2 as FNYEAQ. This CDR3 has 15 amino acids. V was clipped by 0 bases and J by 6 bases, with 12 bases between them. The CDR3 region is CASSLAARIANEQFF. The CDR3, as DNA: TGTGCCAGCAGCTTAGCTGCTAGAATAGCCAATGAGCAGTTCTTC.

This clonotype was recorded many times. The rearrangement uses TRBV29-1 and TRBJ2-7, with 9 bases that match TRBD2. The germline CDR1 and CDR2 sequences are SQVTM and ANQGSEA. The CDR3 extends over 11 amino acids. CDR3 bases: TGCGCCGGGACTAGCAGCGACGAGCAGTACTTC. Translation gives CAGTSSDEQYF.

This clonotype occurred many times. The chain is built from TRBV20-1 and TRBJ2-1, with no clear D. CDR3 length: 10 amino acids. Trimming shortened V by 6 bases and J by 7 bases, and 7 bases separated the two germline ends. Germline-derived CDR1 and CDR2 are DFQATT and SNEGSKA (reference sequence). This CDR3 is CSATGNEQFF. CDR3 nucleotides: TGCAGTGCCACCGGTAATGAGCAGTTCTTC.

This clonotype has a count of ten or more. The rearrangement uses TRBV5-1 and TRBJ2-3; 9 nucleotides line up with TRBD2. V dropped 1 base and J dropped 2; count of bases not matched to a gene: 8. The CDR3 runs to 17 residues. CDR1 SGHRS and CDR2 YFSETQ come from the germline V gene. The CDR3 loop is CASSLWSSGDFTDTQYF. The CDR3 DNA follows: TGCGCCAGCAGCTTGTGGTCTAGCGGGGACTTCACAGATACGCAGTATTTT.

This chain joins TRBV28 and TRBJ2-7; a weak D match, TRBD1 (5 bases). Trimming left V 4 bases short and J 2 bases short, with 9 bases between. Per germline, CDR1 MDHEN and CDR2 SYDVKM. The CDR3 has 13 amino acids. In DNA form, the CDR3 reads TGTGCCAGCAGTTCCCCAGGGACCTACGAGCAGTACTTC. It encodes CASSSPGTYEQYF.

The chain combines TRBV30 with TRBJ1-2; D gene ambiguous. Trimming cost V 0 bases and J 1 base, with 6 bases left between them. The CDR3 is 13 residues long. CDR1 is GTSNPN, CDR2 SVGIG, per germline (reference sequence). CDR3 loop: CAWSVVNNYGYTF. CDR3 DNA sequence: TGTGCCTGGAGTGTCGTAAATAACTATGGCTACACCTTC.

This clonotype has a count of ten or more. This chain links TRBV6-6 with TRBJ2-1; D possibly matches TRBD1 or TRBD2 (5 bases each). Germline V lookup: CDR1 MNHNY, CDR2 SVGAGI (reference sequence). The CDR3 consists of 13 residues. Trimming removed 6 bases from V and 14 bases from J, with 20 bases in between. CDR3 nucleotide sequence: TGTGCCAGCAGCACAAGGGACGGCGACGGGGAGTTCTTC. Translated, it gives CASSTRDGDGEFF.

This clonotype was detected many times. The rearrangement uses TRBV3-1 and TRBJ1-1; no reliable D call. Per the germline V gene, CDR1 is LGHDT and CDR2 is YNNKEL (reference sequence). V gave up 0 bases and J gave up 4 bases, with 12 bases separating them. The CDR3 contains 15 residues. The CDR3 nucleotides read TGTGCCAGCAGCCAAGAAAGGCAACGACCCACTGAAGCTTTCTTT. This translates into CASSQERQRPTEAFF.

V gene TRBV7-9 combines with J gene TRBJ2-2; 13 bases fit TRBD2. Germline loops: CDR1 SEHNR, CDR2 FQNEAQ (reference sequence). CDR3 length equals 18 residues. V trimming: 4 bases; J trimming: 4 bases; junction bases outside the gene matches: 9. Here the CDR3 reads CASSSPYRTSGSTGELFF. The CDR3 nucleotides are TGTGCCAGCAGCTCACCTTACCGGACTAGCGGGAGCACCGGGGAGCTGTTTTTT.

This sequence joins TRBV18 and TRBJ1-2; D not certain. The CDR3 has 13 amino acids. In germline, CDR1 is KGHSH, CDR2 LQKENI. The ends were cut back, 1 base at V and 3 bases at J, with 6 bases in the middle. CDR3 bases: TGTGCCAGCTCACCACGGCAGGACTATGGCTACACCTTC. Translated, it gives CASSPRQDYGYTF.

The chain links TRBV5-1 to TRBJ1-2; D is possibly TRBD1 (5 bases). The germline V gene has CDR1 SGHRS and CDR2 YFSETQ. The CDR3 loop spans 16 amino acids. The V and J ends lost 4 bases and 2 bases respectively, with 18 bases between them. The CDR3 DNA reads as TGCGCCAGCAGCCCCTCGCCAGGGAGTAAAAACTATGGCTACACCTTC. Translating it yields CASSPSPGSKNYGYTF.